These 28 T cell receptor beta chains share one sample of origin, sequenced in a study of blood T cell repertoires in COVID-19. Only in-frame clones appear in the TCRdb table, and some are missing; sequencing was by immunoSEQ multiplex PCR. The data show 99,000 or so clones, with about four fifths seen just once and 15% held by the top ten. Sequenced sample: peripheral blood. The receptors come from a woman older than 75 with acute or convalescent COVID-19.

The chain carries TRBV6-2 or TRBV6-3 and TRBJ1-2; D ambiguous. Germline-derived CDR1 and CDR2 are MNHEY and SVGEGT. The V gene lost 4 bases and the J gene lost 4 bases, with 7 bases spanning the gap. CDR3 length: 12 amino acids. The CDR3 spells CASSSDIYGYTF. The CDR3 DNA reads TGTGCCAGCAGTTCCGACATCTATGGCTACACCTTC.

This rearrangement joins TRBV5-1 to TRBJ2-7; weak D call: TRBD1 (5 bases). The CDR3 spans 15 residues. Germline V lookup: CDR1 SGHRS, CDR2 YFSETQ. Trimming shortened V by 1 base and J by 1 base, and 12 bases separated the two germline ends. CDR3: CASSLYNGASYEQYF. DNA of the CDR3: TGCGCCAGCAGCTTGTATAATGGGGCTTCCTACGAGCAGTACTTC.

For this clone: Other DNA sequences in the sample encode the same CDR3. The rearrangement links TRBV5-5 to TRBJ1-5, with 8 positions matching TRBD1. V trimming: 1 base; J trimming: 4 bases; junction bases outside the gene matches: 1. The CDR3 runs 14 residues. Germline CDR1 and CDR2: SGHKS and YYEKEE (reference sequence). The CDR3 sequence: CASSLTGGNQPQHF. DNA of the CDR3: TGTGCCAGCAGCTTGACAGGGGGTAATCAGCCCCAGCATTTT. The entire variable domain, with the rest obtained from reference TRBV5-5 and TRBJ1-5, is as follows: DAGVTQSPTHLIKTRGQQVTLRCSPISGHKSVSWYQQVLGQGPQFIFQYYEKEERGRGNFPDRFSARQFPNYSSELNVNALLLGDSALYLCASSLTGGNQPQHFGDGTRLSIL.

The rearrangement joins TRBV6-5 to TRBJ2-7, with 7 bases that match TRBD2. In germline, CDR1 is MNHEY, CDR2 SVGAGI. The V segment lost 7 bases and the J segment 3 bases; nucleotides outside the gene matches: 3. The CDR3 totals 12 residues. CDR3 loop: CASKWTSYEQYV. DNA for the CDR3: TGTGCCAGCAAGTGGACTAGCTACGAGCAGTACGTC.

Turning to this clone: The sample holds other DNA sequences that translate to the same CDR3. V gene TRBV29-1 combines with J gene TRBJ1-3; D is uncertain. Trimming stripped 7 bases from V and 0 bases from J, with 4 bases between. Germline CDR1 and CDR2: SQVTM and ANQGSEA. The CDR3 covers 11 residues. CDR3 coding DNA: TGCAGCGCTAACTCTGGAAACACCATATATTTT. Encoded protein: CSANSGNTIYF.

This clone has more than one count but fewer than ten. This chain connects TRBV18 to TRBJ1-2; D is undetermined. Trimming shortened V by 4 bases and J by 4 bases, and 19 bases separated the two germline ends. Germline V CDR1 and CDR2: KGHSH, LQKENI. The CDR3 totals 16 residues. CDR3 DNA: TGTGCCAGCTCACGGCCAGGCTCCGACGCCACCTATGGCTACACCTTC. Translation gives CASSRPGSDATYGYTF. Using reference TRBV18 and TRBJ1-2 for the parts outside the CDR3, the full variable domain is NAGVMQNPRHLVRRRGQEARLRCSPMKGHSHVYWYRQLPEEGLKFMVYLQKENIIDESGMPKERFSAEFPKEGPSILRIQQVVRGDSAAYFCASSRPGSDATYGYTFGSGTRLTVV.

The chain uses TRBV29-1 and TRBJ1-4; 9 bases are shared with TRBD1. Germline values: CDR1 SQVTM, CDR2 ANQGSEA. The V segment lost 6 bases and the J segment 1 base; nucleotides outside the gene matches: 6. This CDR3 has 15 residues. As DNA, the CDR3 is TGCAGCGTCCGGGACAGGGCCCGAACTAATGAAAAACTGTTTTTT. Translating gives CSVRDRARTNEKLFF.

This rearrangement joins TRBV7-9 to TRBJ2-7; TRBD1 matches 10 bases. Germline CDR1 reads SEHNR; CDR2 reads FQNEAQ (reference sequence). The trim removed 5 bases at V and 3 bases at J, leaving 4 bases unmatched. The CDR3 has 14 residues. The CDR3 DNA reads as TGTGCCAGCAGCAGCCGGGACAGGGGCTACGAGCAGTACTTC. Translation: CASSSRDRGYEQYF. The full variable domain, its missing parts supplied by reference TRBV7-9 and TRBJ2-7, is DTGVSQNPRHKITKRGQNVTFRCDPISEHNRLYWYRQTLGQGPEFLTYFQNEAQLEKSRLLSDRFSAERPKGSFSTLEIQRTEQGDSAMYLCASSSRDRGYEQYFGPGTRLTVT.

The chain is built from TRBV27 and TRBJ2-1; maybe TRBD1 (6 bases). In germline, CDR1 is MNHEY, CDR2 SMNVEV (reference sequence). Trimming removed 6 bases at V and 7 bases at J, with 13 bases between. The CDR3 is made up of 13 amino acids. The CDR3, as DNA: TGTGCCAGCAGCTCCCTAAGGGGGAATGAGCAGTTCTTC. Translating gives CASSSLRGNEQFF.

The V call is TRBV10-3, the J call TRBJ1-2; D gene unclear. There are 12 residues in the CDR3. Trimming cost V 2 bases and J 5 bases, with 6 bases left between them. CDR1 is ENHRY, CDR2 SYGVKD, per germline. The CDR3 is CAISEGRYGYTF. The CDR3 nucleotides read TGTGCCATCAGTGAGGGCAGATATGGCTACACCTTC.

V gene TRBV27 combines with J gene TRBJ2-1; 9 bases match TRBD1. Germline CDR1 is MNHEY and CDR2 is SMNVEV (reference sequence). This CDR3 region has 14 residues. Trimming took 6 bases from V and 6 from J; bases not matched to a gene: 6. The CDR3 loop is CASSPGTGINEQFF. The CDR3 coding sequence is TGTGCCAGCAGCCCTGGGACAGGGATCAATGAGCAGTTCTTC.

This chain connects TRBV27 to TRBJ2-7; the D gene is possibly TRBD2 (6 bases). Germline loops: CDR1 MNHEY, CDR2 SMNVEV (reference sequence). The length of the CDR3 is 15 residues. V was pared by 2 bases and J by 3 bases, with 14 bases between. The CDR3 DNA follows: TGTGCCAGCAGTTTAAAGCGGGCGACCCTCTACGAGCAGTACTTC. This codes for CASSLKRATLYEQYF.

This clone has ten or more counts. This chain uses TRBV18 with TRBJ2-1; 12 bases match TRBD1. CDR1 KGHSH and CDR2 LQKENI come from the germline V gene. The CDR3 totals 17 residues. After removal of 3 bases from V and 8 bases from J, the junction contained 11 bases not matched to a gene. CDR3 DNA sequence: TGTGCCAGCTCACCCGGGACAGGGGGCGCAAATAGGCATGAGCAGTTCTTC. Its protein product is CASSPGTGGANRHEQFF.

The chain uses TRBV6-5 and TRBJ1-2; TRBD1 aligns across 7 bases. Germline-derived CDR1 and CDR2 are MNHEY and SVGAGI. The CDR3 spans 14 residues. Unmatched junction bases numbered 6, after V lost 4 bases and J lost 4 bases. CDR3 bases: TGTGCCAGCAGTTCTACGGGACAGTTCTATGGCTACACCTTC. This codes for CASSSTGQFYGYTF.

This chain joins TRBV5-4 and TRBJ2-7, with 7 bases lining up with TRBD2. With 4 bases clipped from V and 1 base from J, the junction kept 11 bases outside the gene matches. This CDR3 contains 16 residues. Per germline, CDR1 SGHNT and CDR2 YYREEE (reference sequence). The CDR3 sequence: CASSPGGIGRSYEQYF. The CDR3 DNA reads TGTGCCAGCAGCCCCGGGGGGATCGGGAGGTCCTACGAGCAGTACTTC.

The J gene is TRBJ2-1, the V gene TRBV7-2; TRBD2 matches 11 bases. This CDR3 contains 16 residues. The germline V gene encodes CDR1 SGHTA and CDR2 FQGNSA. Unmatched junction bases numbered 6, after V lost 1 base and J lost 7 bases. The CDR3 nucleotides read TGTGCCAGCAGCTTAGACGGGACTAGCGGACATAATGAGCAGTTCTTC. Its protein product is CASSLDGTSGHNEQFF.

This clone has only one observation. The J gene is TRBJ2-3, the V gene TRBV28, with D perhaps matching TRBD1 (6 bases). From germline, CDR1 is MDHEN and CDR2 SYDVKM. V lost 6 bases and J 1 base, leaving 11 bases between the germline ends. This CDR3 region has 14 residues. In DNA, the CDR3 is TGTGCCAGCAGGGAGACAGGCCGCACAGATACGCAGTATTTT. It codes for CASRETGRTDTQYF. The full variable domain, rest sourced from reference TRBV28 and TRBJ2-3, is DVKVTQSSRYLVKRTGEKVFLECVQDMDHENMFWYRQDPGLGLRLIYFSYDVKMKEKGDIPEGYSVSREKKERFSLILESASTNQTSMYLCASRETGRTDTQYFGPGTRLTVL.

This chain connects TRBV4-3 to TRBJ1-2; TRBD1 is a possible D gene (6 bases). V lost 0 bases and J 0 bases, leaving 17 bases between the germline ends. The CDR3 has 18 amino acids. The germline CDR1 and CDR2 sequences are LGHNA and YSLEER. In nucleotides, the CDR3 is TGCGCCAGCAGCCAAGAGCTTCCTCGGGGGGCCTCTAACTATGGCTACACCTTC. Translation: CASSQELPRGASNYGYTF.

The chain carries TRBV27 and TRBJ1-5, with D unresolved. CDR1 is MNHEY, CDR2 SMNVEV, per germline (reference sequence). Trimming took off 3 bases at V and 5 bases at J, with 5 bases between the two ends. The CDR3 covers 12 residues. The CDR3 here is CASSFRDQPQHF. In nucleotides, the CDR3 is TGTGCCAGCAGTTTCCGGGATCAGCCCCAGCATTTT.

Only a few counts were recorded for this clone. V and J are TRBV20-1 and TRBJ1-3; unclear D gene. The CDR3 is made up of 11 amino acids. The germline V gene encodes CDR1 DFQATT and CDR2 SNEGSKA (reference sequence). Trimming removed 2 bases from V and 3 bases from J, with 2 bases in between. DNA of the CDR3: TGCAGTGCTAGACATGGAAACACCATATATTTT. Translated, it gives CSARHGNTIYF.

This chain joins TRBV20-1 and TRBJ1-4; D call uncertain. Between the trimmed V and J ends, which lost 3 bases and 8 bases, there was a span of 10 bases. The germline V gene encodes CDR1 DFQATT and CDR2 SNEGSKA (reference sequence). There are 12 residues in the CDR3. CDR3 loop: CSASWAGEKLFF. Written as DNA, the CDR3 is TGCAGTGCTAGTTGGGCGGGGGAAAAACTGTTTTTT.

The CDR3 coding sequence is TGTGCCAGCTCCAATAGGATCGACAGAACCAAAAACATTCAGTACTTC. This codes for CASSNRIDRTKNIQYF. The V call is TRBV18, the J call TRBJ2-4; D may be TRBD1 (5 bases). The CDR3 length is 16 residues. Trimming removed 6 bases from V and 2 bases from J, with 17 bases in between. Per germline, CDR1 KGHSH and CDR2 LQKENI.

This sequence joins TRBV6-6 and TRBJ2-5; D uncertain. The germline gives CDR1 MNHNY, CDR2 SVGAGI (reference sequence). V shed 8 bases and J shed 3 bases, with 13 bases lying between them. The CDR3 is made up of 13 amino acids. The CDR3 sequence: CASRVDWKETQYF. CDR3 nucleotides: TGTGCCAGCCGAGTCGACTGGAAAGAGACCCAGTACTTC.

The V and J genes are TRBV27 and TRBJ2-1; D remains ambiguous. This CDR3 spans 14 amino acids. The V gene's germline CDR1 is MNHEY and CDR2 SMNVEV (reference sequence). The V and J ends lost 2 bases and 0 bases respectively, with 5 bases between them. CDR3 in amino acids: CASSLPGSYNEQFF. DNA of the CDR3: TGTGCCAGCAGTTTACCCGGCTCCTACAATGAGCAGTTCTTC.

The chain has TRBV12-3 or TRBV12-4 and TRBJ2-5, with a tentative D call TRBD2 (6 bases). The CDR3 runs 13 residues. The germline V and J ends were trimmed by 2 bases and 5 bases, with 9 bases remaining between them. The CDR3 DNA reads as TGTGCCAGCAGTTTACTTGGGGGGGAGACCCAGTACTTC. Translation: CASSLLGGETQYF.

This clone was observed a single time. The chain carries TRBV13 and TRBJ2-1; D uncertain. The germline V gene encodes CDR1 PRHDT and CDR2 FYEKMQ (reference sequence). The CDR3 extends over 15 amino acids. The V and J ends lost 2 bases and 4 bases respectively, with 12 bases between them. CDR3 in amino acids: CASSLPQKRYNEQFF. CDR3 DNA: TGTGCCAGCAGCTTACCCCAAAAACGGTACAATGAGCAGTTCTTC.

This clone is a singleton in its sample. The chain joins TRBV5-6 to TRBJ2-7; possibly TRBD2 for D (6 bases). V dropped 2 bases and J dropped 6 bases, with 18 bases sitting between them. The CDR3 is 15 residues long. Germline CDR1 is SGHDT and CDR2 is YYEEEE. The CDR3 coding sequence is TGTGCCAGCAGCTTAACAGGTTCGGGAGTCGCCGAGCAGTACGTC. Its protein product is CASSLTGSGVAEQYV.

This chain joins TRBV6-2 or TRBV6-3 and TRBJ1-2; D possibly corresponds to TRBD1 (6 bases). This CDR3 has 13 residues. Germline V CDR1 and CDR2: MNHEY, SVGEGT. V lost 1 base and J lost 6, with 9 bases in between. CDR3: CASSYYPGDGYTF. DNA for the CDR3: TGTGCCAGCAGTTACTATCCAGGGGATGGCTACACCTTC.